The present TCR beta chain was sequenced within a study of blood T cell repertoires in COVID-19. Study context: The analysed material was cDNA or gDNA that came from T cells, B-cell-depleted T cells, or PBMCs.

Participants came from roughly 24 US areas, aged roughly 18 to 95 years. The germline V gene has CDR1 SGHTA and CDR2 FQGNSA. The CDR3 loop spans 16 amino acids. Germline trimming cut 1 base from V and 6 bases from J; bases unmatched to any gene: 7. Some clones are missing from TCRdb's copy, which holds only in-frame ones; the method was immunoSEQ multiplex PCR. The sample yields approximately 300,000 clones, around 90% seen once. V is TRBV7-2 and J is TRBJ1-3; 9 nucleotides agree with TRBD1. The receptor comes from a man in his sixties who had recovered from COVID-19. Material for sequencing was PBMCs or T cells enriched from blood (not recorded which). CDR3 residues: CASSLVYWDRENTIYF. The CDR3 DNA reads TGTGCCAGCAGCTTAGTTTATTGGGACAGGGAAAACACCATATATTTT.